The 5 T cell receptor beta chains given below trace back to one sample, sequenced in a study of cytomegalovirus exposure and HLA in healthy donors. PCR primers comprised 60 Vbeta and 13 Jbeta primers. The assay was immunoSEQ multiplex PCR, and TCRdb's table has in-frame clones only and misses some. The profile covers 160,000 or so clones, with approximately 80% appearing a single time and 2% to 2.5% taken by the ten largest. Sequenced sample: PBMCs. These receptors were collected from a man aged 55 to 70 in good health and CMV-seronegative.

The genes are TRBV7-3 and TRBJ2-7, with 10 bases lining up with TRBD2. With V trimmed by 1 base and J by 5 bases, 5 bases remained unmatched. CDR3 length: 15 amino acids. CDR1 SGHTA and CDR2 FQGTGA come from the germline V gene. For the CDR3, the DNA is TGTGCCAGCAGCTTAAGGGTAGCGGGAGGTCACGAGCAGTACTTC. It specifies CASSLRVAGGHEQYF.

The chain has TRBV7-9 and TRBJ2-3; possibly TRBD1 for D (6 bases). V was clipped by 5 bases and J by 3 bases, with 15 bases between them. Germline values: CDR1 SEHNR, CDR2 FQNEAQ (reference sequence). This CDR3 has 15 residues. Here the CDR3 reads CASSLKVQGTDTQYF. Here the CDR3 DNA reads TGTGCCAGCAGCCTAAAGGTCCAGGGGACAGATACGCAGTATTTT.

V and J are TRBV29-1 and TRBJ2-2, with 7 bases identical to TRBD1. Germline V gene data show CDR1 as SQVTM and CDR2 as ANQGSEA. Trimming removed 2 bases from V and 2 bases from J; junction bases left unmatched: 11. The CDR3 totals 17 residues. CDR3 loop: CSVEPTRGQINTGELFF. The CDR3, as DNA: TGCAGCGTTGAACCGACCCGGGGACAGATTAACACCGGGGAGCTGTTTTTT.

The chain uses TRBV28 and TRBJ2-7; 8 bases are a match to TRBD1. Looked up from germline, CDR1 is MDHEN and CDR2 is SYDVKM. The CDR3 runs to 16 residues. V gave up 5 bases and J gave up 4 bases; unmatched junction bases: 13. CDR3 protein: CASSNPTGQATYEQYF. CDR3 coding DNA: TGTGCCAGCAGTAATCCTACGGGACAGGCAACATACGAGCAGTACTTC.

The sample holds one count of this clone. The chain has TRBV19 and TRBJ2-7; weak D call: TRBD2 (6 bases). Germline V CDR1 and CDR2: LNHDA, SQIVND (reference sequence). This CDR3 comprises 13 residues. V was pared by 3 bases and J by 6 bases, with 12 bases between. CDR3 amino acids: CASSMAGRGEQYF. The CDR3, as DNA: TGTGCCAGTAGTATGGCCGGGAGAGGCGAGCAGTACTTC. The variable domain in full, with the rest retrieved from reference TRBV19 and TRBJ2-7, is DGGITQSPKYLFRKEGQNVTLSCEQNLNHDAMYWYRQDPGQGLRLIYYSQIVNDFQKGDIAEGYSVSREKKESFPLTVTSAQKNPTAFYLCASSMAGRGEQYFGPGTRLTVT.